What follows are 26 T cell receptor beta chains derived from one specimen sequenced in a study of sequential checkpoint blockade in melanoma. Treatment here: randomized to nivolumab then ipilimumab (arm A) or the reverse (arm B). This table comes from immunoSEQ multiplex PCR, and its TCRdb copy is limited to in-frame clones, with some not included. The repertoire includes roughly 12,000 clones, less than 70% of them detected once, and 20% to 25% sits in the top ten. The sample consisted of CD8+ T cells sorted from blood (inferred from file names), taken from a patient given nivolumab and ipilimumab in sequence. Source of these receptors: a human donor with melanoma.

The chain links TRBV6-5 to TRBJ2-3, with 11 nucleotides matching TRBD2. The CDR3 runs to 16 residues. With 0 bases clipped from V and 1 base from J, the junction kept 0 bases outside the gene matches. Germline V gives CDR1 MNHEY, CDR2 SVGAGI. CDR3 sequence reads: CASSYSGLAGTDTQYF. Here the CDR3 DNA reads TGTGCCAGCAGTTACTCGGGACTAGCGGGCACAGATACGCAGTATTTT.

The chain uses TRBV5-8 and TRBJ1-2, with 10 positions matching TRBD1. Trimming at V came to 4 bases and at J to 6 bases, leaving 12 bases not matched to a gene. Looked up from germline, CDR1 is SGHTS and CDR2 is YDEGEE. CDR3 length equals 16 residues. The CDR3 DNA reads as TGTGCCAGCAGCATGGACAGGGGGGCATTCTACGATGGCTACACCTTC. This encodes CASSMDRGAFYDGYTF.

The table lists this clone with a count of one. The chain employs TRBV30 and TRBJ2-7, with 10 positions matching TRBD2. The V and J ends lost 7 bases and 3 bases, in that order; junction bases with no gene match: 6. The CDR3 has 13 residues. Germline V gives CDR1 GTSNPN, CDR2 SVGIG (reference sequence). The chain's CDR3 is CAYSGTSVYEQYF. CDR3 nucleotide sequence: TGTGCCTATTCCGGGACTAGCGTCTACGAGCAGTACTTC.

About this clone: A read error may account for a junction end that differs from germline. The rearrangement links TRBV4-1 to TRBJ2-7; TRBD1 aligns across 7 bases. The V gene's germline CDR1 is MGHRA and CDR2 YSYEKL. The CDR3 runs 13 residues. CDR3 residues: CASSQGGRYEQYF. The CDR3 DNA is TGTGCCAGCAGCCAAGGGGGCAGATACGAGCAGTACTTC.

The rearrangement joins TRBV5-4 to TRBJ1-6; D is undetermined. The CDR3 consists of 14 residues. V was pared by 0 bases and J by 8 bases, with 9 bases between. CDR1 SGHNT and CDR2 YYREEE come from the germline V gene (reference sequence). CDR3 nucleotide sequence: TGTGCCAGCAGCTTGGGGGCAGAATATTCACCCCTCCACTTT. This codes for CASSLGAEYSPLHF.

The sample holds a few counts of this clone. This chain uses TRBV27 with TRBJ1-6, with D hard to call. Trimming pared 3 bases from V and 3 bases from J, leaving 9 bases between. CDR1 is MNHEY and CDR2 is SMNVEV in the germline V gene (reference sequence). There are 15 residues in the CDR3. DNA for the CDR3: TGTGCCAGCAGTTTGGGAGCTTACTATAATTCACCCCTCCACTTT. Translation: CASSLGAYYNSPLHF.

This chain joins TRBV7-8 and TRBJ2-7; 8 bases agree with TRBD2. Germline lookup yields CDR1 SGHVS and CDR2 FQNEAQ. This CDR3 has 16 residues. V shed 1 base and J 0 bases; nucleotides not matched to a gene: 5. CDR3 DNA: TGTGCCAGCAGCTTAGGAAGTAGCGGGACCTCCTACGAGCAGTACTTC. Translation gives CASSLGSSGTSYEQYF.

CDR3: CASSLLGAVEAFF. In nucleotides, the CDR3 is TGCGCCAGCAGCTTGTTAGGGGCGGTTGAAGCTTTCTTT. The rearrangement links TRBV5-1 to TRBJ1-1; D is possibly TRBD1 (5 bases). The V end lost 1 base, the J end lost 7 bases, and 11 bases lay between the germline ends. CDR3 length: 13 amino acids. CDR1 SGHRS and CDR2 YFSETQ come from the germline V gene.

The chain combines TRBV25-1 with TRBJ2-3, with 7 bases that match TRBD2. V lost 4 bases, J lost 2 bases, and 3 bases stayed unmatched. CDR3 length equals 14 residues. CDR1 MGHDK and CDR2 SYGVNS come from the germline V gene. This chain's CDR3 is CASSGLAPTDTQYF. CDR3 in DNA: TGTGCCAGCAGTGGACTAGCTCCCACAGATACGCAGTATTTT.

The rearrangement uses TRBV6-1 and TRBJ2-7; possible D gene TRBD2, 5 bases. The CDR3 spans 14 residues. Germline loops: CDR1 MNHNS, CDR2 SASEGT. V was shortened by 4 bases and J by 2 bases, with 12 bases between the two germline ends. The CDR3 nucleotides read TGTGCCAGCAGTGTCTTTCGGACTGCCTACGAGCAGTACTTC. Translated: CASSVFRTAYEQYF.

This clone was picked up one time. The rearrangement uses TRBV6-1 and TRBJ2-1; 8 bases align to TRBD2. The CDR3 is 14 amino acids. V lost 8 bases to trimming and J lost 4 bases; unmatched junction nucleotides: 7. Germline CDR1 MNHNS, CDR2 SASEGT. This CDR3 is CASGPGGRYNEQFF. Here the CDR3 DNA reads TGTGCCAGCGGCCCGGGAGGGAGGTACAATGAGCAGTTCTTC.

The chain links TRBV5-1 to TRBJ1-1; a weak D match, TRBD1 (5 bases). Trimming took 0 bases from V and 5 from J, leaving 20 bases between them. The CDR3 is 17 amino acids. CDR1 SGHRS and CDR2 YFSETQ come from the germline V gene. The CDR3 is CASSLASPARVGTEAFF. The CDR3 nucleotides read TGCGCCAGCAGCTTGGCCTCCCCGGCCAGGGTAGGGACTGAAGCTTTCTTT.

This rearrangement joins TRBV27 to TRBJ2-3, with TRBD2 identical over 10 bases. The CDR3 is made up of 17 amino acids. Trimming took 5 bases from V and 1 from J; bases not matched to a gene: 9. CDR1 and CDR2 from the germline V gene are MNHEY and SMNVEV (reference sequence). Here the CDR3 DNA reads TGTGCCAGCAGTCCATACGCCGGACTAGCGGGCACAGATACGCAGTATTTT. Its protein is CASSPYAGLAGTDTQYF.

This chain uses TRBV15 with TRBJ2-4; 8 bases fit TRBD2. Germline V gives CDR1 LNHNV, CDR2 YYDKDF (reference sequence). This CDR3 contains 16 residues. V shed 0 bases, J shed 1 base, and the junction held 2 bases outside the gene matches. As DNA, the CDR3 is TGTGCCACCAGCAGAGATCCGGGGGGGGCCAAAAACATTCAGTACTTC. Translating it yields CATSRDPGGAKNIQYF. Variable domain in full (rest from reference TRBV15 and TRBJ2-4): DAMVIQNPRYQVTQFGKPVTLSCSQTLNHNVMYWYQQKSSQAPKLLFHYYDKDFNNEADTPDNFQSRRPNTSFCFLDIRSPGLGDTAMYLCATSRDPGGAKNIQYFGAGTRLSVL.

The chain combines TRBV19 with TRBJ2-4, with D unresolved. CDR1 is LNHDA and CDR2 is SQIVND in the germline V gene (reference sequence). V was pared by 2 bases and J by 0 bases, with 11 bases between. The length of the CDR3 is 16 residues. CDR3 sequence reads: CASSISGNLAKNIQYF. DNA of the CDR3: TGTGCCAGTAGTATATCCGGTAACCTAGCCAAAAACATTCAGTACTTC.

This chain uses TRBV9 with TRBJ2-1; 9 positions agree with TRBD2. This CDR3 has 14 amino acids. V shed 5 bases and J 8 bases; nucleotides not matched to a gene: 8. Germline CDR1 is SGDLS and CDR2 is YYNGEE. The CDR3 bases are TGTGCCAGCAGTTACGGCGGGGGGGCGTATGAGCAGTTCTTC. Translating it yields CASSYGGGAYEQFF.

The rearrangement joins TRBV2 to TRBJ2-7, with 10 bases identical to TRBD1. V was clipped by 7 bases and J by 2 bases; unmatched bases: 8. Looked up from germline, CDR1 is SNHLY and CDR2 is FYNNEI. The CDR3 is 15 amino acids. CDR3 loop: CASKNGTGEAYEQYF. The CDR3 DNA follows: TGTGCCAGCAAGAATGGGACAGGGGAAGCCTACGAGCAGTACTTC.

This CDR3 is CASSLNTLEGPEYGYTF. The CDR3 DNA is TGTGCCAGCAGCTTGAACACGTTGGAGGGACCTGAATATGGCTACACCTTC. The V call is TRBV7-2, the J call TRBJ1-2, with D perhaps matching TRBD1 (5 bases). This CDR3 spans 17 amino acids. Germline CDR1 reads SGHTA; CDR2 reads FQGNSA. Trimming took off 3 bases at V and 5 bases at J, with 22 bases between the two ends.

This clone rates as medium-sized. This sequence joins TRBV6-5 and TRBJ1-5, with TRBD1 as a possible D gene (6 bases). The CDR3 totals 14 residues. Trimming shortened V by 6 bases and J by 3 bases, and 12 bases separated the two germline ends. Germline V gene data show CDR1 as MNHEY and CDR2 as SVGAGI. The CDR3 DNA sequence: TGTGCCAGCAGCCCGGGACACTACAATCAGCCCCAGCATTTT. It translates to CASSPGHYNQPQHF.

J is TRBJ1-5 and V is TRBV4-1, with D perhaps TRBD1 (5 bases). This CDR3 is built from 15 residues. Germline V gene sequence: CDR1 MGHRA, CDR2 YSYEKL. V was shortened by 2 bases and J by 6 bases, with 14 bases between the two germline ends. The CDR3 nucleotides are TGCGCCAGCAGCCAAACCAGGGCGGTCAGTCAGCCCCAGCATTTT. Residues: CASSQTRAVSQPQHF.

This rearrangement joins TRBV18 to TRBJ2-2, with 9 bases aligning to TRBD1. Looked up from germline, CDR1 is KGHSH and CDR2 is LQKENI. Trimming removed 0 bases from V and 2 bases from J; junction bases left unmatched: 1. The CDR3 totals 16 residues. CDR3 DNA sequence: TGTGCCAGCTCACCACCGGGACAGGGAAACACCGGGGAGCTGTTTTTT. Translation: CASSPPGQGNTGELFF.

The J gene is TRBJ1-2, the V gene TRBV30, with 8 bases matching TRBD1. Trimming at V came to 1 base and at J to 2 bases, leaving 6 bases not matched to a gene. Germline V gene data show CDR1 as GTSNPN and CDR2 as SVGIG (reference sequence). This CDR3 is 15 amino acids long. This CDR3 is CAWSATGQVNYGYTF. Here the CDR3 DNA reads TGTGCCTGGAGTGCCACGGGACAGGTGAACTATGGCTACACCTTC.

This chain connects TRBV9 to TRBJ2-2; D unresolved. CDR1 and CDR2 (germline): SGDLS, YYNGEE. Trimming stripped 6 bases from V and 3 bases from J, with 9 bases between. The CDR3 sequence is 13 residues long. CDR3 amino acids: CASKSRDTGELFF. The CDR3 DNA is TGTGCCAGCAAGTCACGGGACACCGGGGAGCTGTTTTTT.

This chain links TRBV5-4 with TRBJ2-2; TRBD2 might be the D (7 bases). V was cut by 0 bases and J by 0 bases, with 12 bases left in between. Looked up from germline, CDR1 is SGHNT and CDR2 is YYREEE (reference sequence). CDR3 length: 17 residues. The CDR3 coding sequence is TGTGCCAGCAGCTTGGCCATCGGGGGGCCGAACACCGGGGAGCTGTTTTTT. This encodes CASSLAIGGPNTGELFF.

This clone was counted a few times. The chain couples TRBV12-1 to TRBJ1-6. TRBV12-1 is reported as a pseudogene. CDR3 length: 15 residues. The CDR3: CASSLIRDNPSPLHF. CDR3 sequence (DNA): TGTGCCAGCAGCTTAATCCGGGATAATCCTTCACCCCTCCACTTT.

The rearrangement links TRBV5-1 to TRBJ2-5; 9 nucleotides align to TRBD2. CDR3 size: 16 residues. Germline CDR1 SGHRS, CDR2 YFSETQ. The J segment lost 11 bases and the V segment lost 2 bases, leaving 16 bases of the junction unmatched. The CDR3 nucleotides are TGCGCCAGCAGCTTCGCTAGCGGGACGTACGGGGGTGAGCAGTACTTC. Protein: CASSFASGTYGGEQYF.